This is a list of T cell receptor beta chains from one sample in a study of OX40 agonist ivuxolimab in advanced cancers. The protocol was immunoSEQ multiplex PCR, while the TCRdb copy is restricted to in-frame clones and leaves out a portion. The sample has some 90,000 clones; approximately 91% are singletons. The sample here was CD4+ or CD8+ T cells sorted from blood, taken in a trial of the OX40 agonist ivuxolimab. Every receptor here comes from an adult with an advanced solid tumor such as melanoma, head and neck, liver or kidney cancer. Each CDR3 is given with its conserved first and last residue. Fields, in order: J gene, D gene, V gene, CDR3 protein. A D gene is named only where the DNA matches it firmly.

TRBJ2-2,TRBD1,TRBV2,CASSQQGLKTGELFF
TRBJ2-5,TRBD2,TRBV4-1,CASSLAGGGTQYF
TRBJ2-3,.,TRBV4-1,CASSQGVVGDTQYF
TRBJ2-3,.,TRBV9,CASSSHPHTDTQYF
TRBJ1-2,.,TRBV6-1,CASSEASTVPYSGYTF
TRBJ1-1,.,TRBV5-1,CASSSDFRGSGTEAFF
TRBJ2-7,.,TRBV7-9,CASSLSPRGAREQYF
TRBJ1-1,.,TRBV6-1,CASSSGDLNTEAFF
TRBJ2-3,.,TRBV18,CASSPWQVNTDTQYF
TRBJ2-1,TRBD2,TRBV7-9,CASSFGLSGGLLMNEQFF
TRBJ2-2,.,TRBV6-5,CASNGYSGELFF
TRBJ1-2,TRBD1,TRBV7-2,CASSPGGQAYGYTF
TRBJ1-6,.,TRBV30,CAWSTRGKGSPLHF
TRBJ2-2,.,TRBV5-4,CASSPIVGPGELFF
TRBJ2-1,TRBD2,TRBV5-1,CASSWGTSRGNEQFF
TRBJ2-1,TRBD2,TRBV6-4,CASSYPDSGSSGNEQFF
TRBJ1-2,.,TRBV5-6,CASSFRTDSPNYGYTF
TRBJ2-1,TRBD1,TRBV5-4,CASSHRTGGGNEQFF
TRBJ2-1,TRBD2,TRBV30,CAWRPLTSAVVDEQFF
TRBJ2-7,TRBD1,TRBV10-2,CASRERTGAAYEQYF
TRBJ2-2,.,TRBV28,CASSLREFTGELFF
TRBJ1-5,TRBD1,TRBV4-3,CASSQGDRYQPQHF
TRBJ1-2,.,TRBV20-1,CSAGRTGGYTF
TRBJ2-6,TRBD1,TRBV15,CATSARQGVLSGANVLTF
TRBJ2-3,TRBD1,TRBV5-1,CASSHRGPNTDTQYF
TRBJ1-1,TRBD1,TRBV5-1,CASKDRGGNTEAFF
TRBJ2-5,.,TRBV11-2,CASSLVPLAAGETQYF
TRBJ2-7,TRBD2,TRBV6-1,CASSRGTSIDEQYF
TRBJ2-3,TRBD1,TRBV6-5,CASSSGGGVTDTQYF
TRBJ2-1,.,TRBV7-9,CASSFVVNEQFF
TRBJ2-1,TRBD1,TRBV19,CASSIGQGATGEQFF
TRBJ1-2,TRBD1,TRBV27,CASSDRAYGYTF
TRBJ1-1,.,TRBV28,CASNGWNTEAFF
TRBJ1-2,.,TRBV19,CASSTGVFNYGYTF
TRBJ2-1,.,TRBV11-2,CASSYQGVEQFF
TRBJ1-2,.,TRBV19,CASTPTSTGRYGYTF
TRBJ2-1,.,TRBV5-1,CASSLARYNEQFF
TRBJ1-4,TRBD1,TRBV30,CAWSVSRTGSNEKLFF
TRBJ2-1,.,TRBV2,CASSLGLTYNEQFF
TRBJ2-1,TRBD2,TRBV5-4,CASSFPSGRTNEQFF
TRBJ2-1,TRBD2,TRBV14,CASSLLPSGSSYNEQFF
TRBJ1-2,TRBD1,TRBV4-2,CASSQDRGTGNGYTF
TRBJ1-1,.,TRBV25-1,CASSARSGGTEAFF
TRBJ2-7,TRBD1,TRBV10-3,CAISSTTGAAYEQYF
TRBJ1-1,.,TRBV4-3,CASSQQAWNTEAFF
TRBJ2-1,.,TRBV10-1,CASSESTGGEFF
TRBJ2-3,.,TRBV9,CASSPRGGASTDTQYF